A few counts support the clone carrying this T cell receptor (beta chain). This record belongs to a study of blood T cells in healthy people across ages. The germline CDR1 and CDR2 sequences are MGHDK and SYGVNS. V was clipped by 1 base and J by 7 bases, with 11 bases between them. CDR3 length equals 13 residues. Primers used in a second PCR of about 6 to 11 cycles were a sample-barcoded 5' primer and a J-beta primer mix. TCRdb re-derived calls from the 5' RACE reads in MiXCR, one entry per CDR3 protein. The sample has about 780,000 distinct CDR3 sequences, about 47% seen once; the top ten hold around 18%.

The sequence was obtained from a man at least 80 years old in good health. Sequenced input: blood. V usage is TRBV25-1 and J usage is TRBJ2-7; the D is unclear. The CDR3 bases are TGTGCCAGCAGTGAATTTGGTAGCCTTGAGCAGTACTTC. It codes for CASSEFGSLEQYF.